The rows below give T cell receptor beta chains drawn from one sample of a study of breast tumors, draining lymph nodes, adjacent tissues. TCRdb recomputed calls from the multiplex PCR reads with MiXCR, one row per CDR3 protein. Of about 230,000 distinct CDR3 sequences in the sample, approximately 31% were seen once. Input material: axillary lymph node tissue. The receptor source for this set is a female donor with breast cancer. Some clones in this sample may be carry-over from other donors' samples. CDR3s include the opening cysteine and the closing phenylalanine or tryptophan. The D gene is left open where the match is weak. Not every row has a clone size; where given, it reads once, few, many or a size class.

>many|-|TRBJ1-2|TRBV4-1|12
CASSLPGDGYTF
TGCGCCAGCAGCCTACCAGGAGATGGCTACACCTTC
>many|-|TRBJ2-3|TRBV5-1|14
CASSPRASTDTQYF
TGCGCCAGCAGCCCTCGGGCTAGCACAGATACGCAGTATTTT
>many|TRBD2|TRBJ2-2|TRBV6-5|15
CASTRGGVGTGELFF
TGTGCCAGCACCCGCGGGGGGGTGGGGACCGGGGAGCTGTTTTTT
>-|-|TRBJ1-1|TRBV20-1|16
CSASELGSPENTEAFF
TGCAGTGCTAGTGAACTTGGATCCCCCGAGAACACTGAAGCTTTCTTT
>many|TRBD2|TRBJ2-2|TRBV12-3/TRBV12-4|16
CASSLGTSGDTGELFF
TGTGCCAGCAGCCTAGGGACTAGCGGGGACACCGGGGAGCTGTTTTTT
>many|-|TRBJ1-2|TRBV6-1|14
CASLLGQMNYGYTF
TGTGCCAGCTTACTGGGGCAGATGAACTATGGCTACACCTTC
>few|-|TRBJ2-3|TRBV27|13
CASSLSLPYTQYF
TGTGCCAGCAGTTTATCCCTACCCTATACGCAGTATTTT
>once|TRBD1|TRBJ1-5|TRBV19|13
CASQDRGNQPQHF
TGTGCCAGTCAAGACAGGGGGAATCAGCCCCAGCATTTT
>-|-|TRBJ2-7|TRBV9|11
CAQGLSYEQYF
TGTGCCCAGGGGCTCTCCTACGAGCAGTACTTC
>many|-|TRBJ2-3|TRBV5-1|12
CASSRDGDTQYF
TGCGCCAGCAGCCGGGACGGAGATACGCAGTATTTT
>many|TRBD2|TRBJ2-5|TRBV7-2|16
CASSLLAGRARETQYF
TGTGCCAGCAGCTTATTGGCCGGGAGGGCCAGAGAGACCCAGTACTTC
>many|-|TRBJ2-5|TRBV7-2|13
CASSFSGGETQYF
TGTGCCAGCAGCTTCTCAGGGGGGGAGACCCAGTACTTC
>-|TRBD1|TRBJ2-5|TRBV7-7|12
CATPQGAETQYF
TGTGCTACCCCACAGGGGGCCGAGACCCAGTACTTC